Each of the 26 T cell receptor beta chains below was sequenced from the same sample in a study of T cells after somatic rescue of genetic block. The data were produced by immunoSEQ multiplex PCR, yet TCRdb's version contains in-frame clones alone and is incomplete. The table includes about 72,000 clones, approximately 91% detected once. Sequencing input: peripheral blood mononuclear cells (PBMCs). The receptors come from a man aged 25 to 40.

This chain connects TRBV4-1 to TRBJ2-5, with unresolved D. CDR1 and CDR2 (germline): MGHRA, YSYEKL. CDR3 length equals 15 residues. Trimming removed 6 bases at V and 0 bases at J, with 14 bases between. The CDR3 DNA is TGCGCCAGCAGACGAACTTTAACGTACCAAGAGACCCAGTACTTC. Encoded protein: CASRRTLTYQETQYF.

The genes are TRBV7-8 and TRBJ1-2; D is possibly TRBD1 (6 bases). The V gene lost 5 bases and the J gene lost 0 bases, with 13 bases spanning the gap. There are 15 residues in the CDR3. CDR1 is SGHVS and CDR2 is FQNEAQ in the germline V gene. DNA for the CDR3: TGTGCCAGCAGCCCACAGGGATACGCTAACTATGGCTACACCTTC. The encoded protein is CASSPQGYANYGYTF.

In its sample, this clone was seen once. The chain's CDR3 is CASGLVQGRTGELFF. The CDR3 DNA follows: TGTGCTAGTGGTTTGGTACAGGGGAGAACCGGGGAGCTGTTTTTT. This chain uses TRBV12-5 with TRBJ2-2; 7 bases line up with TRBD1. The CDR3 runs 15 residues. The V gene end was trimmed by 0 bases and the J gene end by 5 bases; junction bases not matched to a gene: 3. Germline lookup yields CDR1 LGHNT and CDR2 FRNRAP.

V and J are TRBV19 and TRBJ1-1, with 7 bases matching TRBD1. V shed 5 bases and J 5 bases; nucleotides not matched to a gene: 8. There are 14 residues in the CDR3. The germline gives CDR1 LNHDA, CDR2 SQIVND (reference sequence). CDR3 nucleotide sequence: TGTGCCAGTAGTGTCGACAGGGAGGGGACTGAAGCTTTCTTT. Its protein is CASSVDREGTEAFF.

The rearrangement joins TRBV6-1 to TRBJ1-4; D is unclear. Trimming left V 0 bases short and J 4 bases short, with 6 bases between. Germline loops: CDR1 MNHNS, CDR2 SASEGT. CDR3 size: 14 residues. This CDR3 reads CASSEAGVNEKLFF. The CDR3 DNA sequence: TGTGCCAGCAGTGAAGCTGGAGTTAATGAAAAACTGTTTTTT.

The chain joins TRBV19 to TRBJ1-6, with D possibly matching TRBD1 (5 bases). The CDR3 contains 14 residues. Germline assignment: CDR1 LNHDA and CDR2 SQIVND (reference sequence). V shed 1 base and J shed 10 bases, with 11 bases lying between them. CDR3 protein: CASSIAGTGSPLHF. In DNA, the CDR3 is TGTGCCAGTAGTATAGCTGGGACCGGATCACCCCTCCACTTT.

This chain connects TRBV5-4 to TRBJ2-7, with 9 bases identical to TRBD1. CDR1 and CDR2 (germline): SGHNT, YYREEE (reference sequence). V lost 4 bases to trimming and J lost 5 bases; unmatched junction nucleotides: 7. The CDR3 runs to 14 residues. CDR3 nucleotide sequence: TGTGCCAGCAGCCGTGAACAGGGGGCCCACGAGCAGTACTTC. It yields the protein CASSREQGAHEQYF.

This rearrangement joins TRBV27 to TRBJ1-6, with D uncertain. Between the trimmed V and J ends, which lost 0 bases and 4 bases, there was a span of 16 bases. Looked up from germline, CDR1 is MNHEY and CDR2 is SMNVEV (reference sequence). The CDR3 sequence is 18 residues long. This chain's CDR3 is CASSLSSSGSGYNSPLHF. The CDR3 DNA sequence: TGTGCCAGCAGTTTATCGTCGTCAGGTTCGGGATATAATTCACCCCTCCACTTT.

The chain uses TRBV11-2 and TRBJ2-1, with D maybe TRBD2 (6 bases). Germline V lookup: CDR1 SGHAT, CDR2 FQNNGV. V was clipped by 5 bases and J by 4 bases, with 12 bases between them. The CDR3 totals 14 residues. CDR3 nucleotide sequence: TGTGCCAGCAGCGCTAGGGGAGGATACAATGAGCAGTTCTTC. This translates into CASSARGGYNEQFF.

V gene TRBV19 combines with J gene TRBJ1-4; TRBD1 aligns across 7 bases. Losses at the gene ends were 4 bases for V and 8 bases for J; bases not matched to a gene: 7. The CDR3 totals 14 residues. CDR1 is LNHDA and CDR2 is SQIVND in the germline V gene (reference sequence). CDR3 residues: CASSTRTGFEKLFF. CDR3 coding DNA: TGTGCCAGTAGTACAAGGACAGGCTTCGAAAAACTGTTTTTT.

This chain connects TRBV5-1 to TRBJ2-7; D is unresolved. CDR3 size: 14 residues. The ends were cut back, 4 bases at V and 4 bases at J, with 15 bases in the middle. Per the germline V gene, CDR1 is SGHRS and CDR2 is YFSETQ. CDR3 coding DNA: TGCGCCAGCAGCCCTGATTCTAGTGGGTACGAGCAGTACTTC. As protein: CASSPDSSGYEQYF.

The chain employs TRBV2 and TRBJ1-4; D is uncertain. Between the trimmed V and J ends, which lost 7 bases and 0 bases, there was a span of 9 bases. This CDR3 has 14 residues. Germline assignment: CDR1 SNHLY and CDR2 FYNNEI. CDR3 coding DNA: TGTGCCAGCACAGAAGAAGCAACTAATGAAAAACTGTTTTTT. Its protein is CASTEEATNEKLFF.

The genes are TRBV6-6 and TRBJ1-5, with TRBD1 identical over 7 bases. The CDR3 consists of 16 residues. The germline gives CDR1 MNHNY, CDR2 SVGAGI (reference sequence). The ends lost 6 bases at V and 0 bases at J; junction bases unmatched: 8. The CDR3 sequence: CASSLNGQDSNQPQHF. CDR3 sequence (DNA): TGTGCCAGCAGCTTAAACGGACAGGATAGCAATCAGCCCCAGCATTTT.

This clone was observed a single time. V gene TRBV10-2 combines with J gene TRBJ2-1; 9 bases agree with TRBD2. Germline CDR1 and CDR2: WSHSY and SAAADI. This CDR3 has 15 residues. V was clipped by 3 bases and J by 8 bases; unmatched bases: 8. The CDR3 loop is CASSEWIAGAYEQFF. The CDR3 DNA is TGCGCCAGCAGTGAATGGATAGCGGGGGCGTATGAGCAGTTCTTC.

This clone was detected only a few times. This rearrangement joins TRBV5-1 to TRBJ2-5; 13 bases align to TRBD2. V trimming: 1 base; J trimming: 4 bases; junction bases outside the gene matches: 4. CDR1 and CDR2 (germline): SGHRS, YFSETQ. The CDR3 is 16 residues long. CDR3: CASSLPLAGGLETQYF. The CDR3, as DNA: TGCGCCAGCAGCTTGCCACTAGCGGGGGGGCTAGAGACCCAGTACTTC. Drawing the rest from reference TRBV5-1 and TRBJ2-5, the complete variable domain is KAGVTQTPRYLIKTRGQQVTLSCSPISGHRSVSWYQQTPGQGLQFLFEYFSETQRNKGNFPGRFSGRQFSNSRSEMNVSTLELGDSALYLCASSLPLAGGLETQYFGPGTRLLVL.

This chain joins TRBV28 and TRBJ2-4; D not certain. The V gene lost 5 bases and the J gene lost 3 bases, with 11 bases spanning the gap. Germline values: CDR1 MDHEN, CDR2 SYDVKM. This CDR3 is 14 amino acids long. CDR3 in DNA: TGTGCCAGCAGTAACCTTCTGGACAAAAACATTCAGTACTTC. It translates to CASSNLLDKNIQYF. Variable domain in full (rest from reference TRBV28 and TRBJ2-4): DVKVTQSSRYLVKRTGEKVFLECVQDMDHENMFWYRQDPGLGLRLIYFSYDVKMKEKGDIPEGYSVSREKKERFSLILESASTNQTSMYLCASSNLLDKNIQYFGAGTRLSVL.

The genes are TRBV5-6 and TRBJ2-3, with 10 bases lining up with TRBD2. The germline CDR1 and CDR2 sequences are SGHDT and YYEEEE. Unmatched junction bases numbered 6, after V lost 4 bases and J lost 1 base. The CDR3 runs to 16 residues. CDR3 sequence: CASSQRTSGRTDTQYF. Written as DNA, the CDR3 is TGTGCCAGCAGCCAGAGGACTAGCGGACGCACAGATACGCAGTATTTT.

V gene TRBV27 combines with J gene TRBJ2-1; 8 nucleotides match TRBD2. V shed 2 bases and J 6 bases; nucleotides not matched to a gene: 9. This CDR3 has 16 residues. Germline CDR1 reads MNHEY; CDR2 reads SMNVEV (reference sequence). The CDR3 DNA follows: TGTGCCAGCAGTTTAAAGCCAGCGGGAGTAGGCAATGAGCAGTTCTTC. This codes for CASSLKPAGVGNEQFF.

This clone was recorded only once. CDR3 coding DNA: TGTGCCAGCAGCCTCGAAGGGAGAGATACGCAGTATTTT. Protein: CASSLEGRDTQYF. V usage is TRBV7-9 and J usage is TRBJ2-3; maybe TRBD2 (5 bases). The ends were cut back, 5 bases at V and 5 bases at J, with 11 bases in the middle. Germline V gene data show CDR1 as SEHNR and CDR2 as FQNEAQ (reference sequence). This CDR3 is built from 13 residues.

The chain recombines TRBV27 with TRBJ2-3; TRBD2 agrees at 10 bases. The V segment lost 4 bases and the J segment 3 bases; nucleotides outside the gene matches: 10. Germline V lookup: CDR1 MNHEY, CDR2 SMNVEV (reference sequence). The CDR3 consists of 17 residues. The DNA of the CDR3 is TGTGCCAGCAGTTCACAAATACTAGCGGGGCTAACAGATACGCAGTATTTT. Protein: CASSSQILAGLTDTQYF.

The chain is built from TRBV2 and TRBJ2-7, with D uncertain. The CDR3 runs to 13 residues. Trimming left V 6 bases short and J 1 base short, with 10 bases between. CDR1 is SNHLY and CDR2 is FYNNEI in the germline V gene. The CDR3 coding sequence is TGTGCCAGCAGCGCACCTCTGTCCTACGAGCAGTACTTC. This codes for CASSAPLSYEQYF.

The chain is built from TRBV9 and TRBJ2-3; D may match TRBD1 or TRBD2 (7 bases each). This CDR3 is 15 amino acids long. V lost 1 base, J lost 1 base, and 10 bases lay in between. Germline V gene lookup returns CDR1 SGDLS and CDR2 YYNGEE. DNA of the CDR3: TGTGCCAGCAGCGTACAGGGGGGGGGCACAGATACGCAGTATTTT. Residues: CASSVQGGGTDTQYF.

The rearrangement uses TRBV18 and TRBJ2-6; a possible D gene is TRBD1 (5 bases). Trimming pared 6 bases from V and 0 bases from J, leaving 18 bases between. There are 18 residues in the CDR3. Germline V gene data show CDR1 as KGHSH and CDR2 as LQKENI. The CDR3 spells CASSAPGFNVSGANVLTF. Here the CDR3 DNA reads TGTGCCAGCTCGGCCCCAGGGTTCAACGTCTCTGGGGCCAACGTCCTGACTTTC.

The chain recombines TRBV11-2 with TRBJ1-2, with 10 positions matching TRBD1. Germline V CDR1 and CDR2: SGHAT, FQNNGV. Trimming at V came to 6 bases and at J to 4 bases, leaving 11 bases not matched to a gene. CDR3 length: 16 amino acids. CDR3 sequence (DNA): TGTGCCAGCAGGACATATCACCGGACAGGGGGCTATGGCTACACCTTC. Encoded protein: CASRTYHRTGGYGYTF.

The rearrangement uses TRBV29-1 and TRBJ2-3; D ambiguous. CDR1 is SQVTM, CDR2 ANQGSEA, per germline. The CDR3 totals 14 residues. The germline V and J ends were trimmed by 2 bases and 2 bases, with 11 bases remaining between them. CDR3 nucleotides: TGCAGCGTTGAATATGGACCCATCACAGATACGCAGTATTTT. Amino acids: CSVEYGPITDTQYF.

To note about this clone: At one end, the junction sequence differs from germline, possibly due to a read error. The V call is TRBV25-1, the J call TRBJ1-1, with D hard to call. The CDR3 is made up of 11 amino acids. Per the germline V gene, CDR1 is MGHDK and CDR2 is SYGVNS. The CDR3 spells CASSDPRDWIF. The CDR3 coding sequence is TGTGCCAGCAGTGATCCCCGAGACTGGATTTTT. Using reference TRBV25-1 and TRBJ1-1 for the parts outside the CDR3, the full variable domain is EADIYQTPRYLVIGTGKKITLECSQTMGHDKMYWYQQDPGMELHLIHYSYGVNSTEKGDLSSESTVSRIRTEHFPLTLESARPSHTSQYLCASSDPRDWIFGQGTRLTVV.